The present TCR beta chain was sequenced within a study of Ad26.COV2.S vaccination and SARS-CoV-2 variants. In the study overall: By the intramuscular route, Ad26.COV2.S was given once, or twice 56 days apart. General study findings and limits: The TCR breadth and depth analyses may have produced an underestimate of total T cell responses. Post-vaccination spike-specific CD8+ and CD4+ T cell responses reportedly had substantial breadth.

This table comes from immunoSEQ multiplex PCR, and its TCRdb copy is limited to in-frame clones, with some not included. The repertoire holds about 320,000 clones, with around four fifths as singletons. As regards this clone: Its antigen is unknown.

The sample's treatment: around 19 received Ad26.COV2.S at low or high dose, single or two shots; several received placebo; per-sample allocation not given. The samples date from day 63 after the first vaccine or placebo injection. Adults aged 18-55 years in Boston included the donor. The V and J ends lost 10 bases and 3 bases respectively, with 24 bases between them. CDR3 length: 16 amino acids. The V gene's germline CDR1 is ENHRY and CDR2 SYGVKD. Here the sequenced sample was peripheral blood, taken in a trial of Ad26.COV2.S vaccine versus placebo. The sequence was obtained from a person aged 18-65 years who received the Ad26.COV2.S COVID-19 vaccine or a placebo. The rearrangement joins TRBV10-3 to TRBJ1-1; a weak D match, TRBD1 (6 bases). CDR3 residues: CATNKQGSIYHTEAFF. The CDR3 DNA reads as TGTGCCACAAATAAACAGGGTAGTATCTATCACACTGAAGCTTTCTTT.